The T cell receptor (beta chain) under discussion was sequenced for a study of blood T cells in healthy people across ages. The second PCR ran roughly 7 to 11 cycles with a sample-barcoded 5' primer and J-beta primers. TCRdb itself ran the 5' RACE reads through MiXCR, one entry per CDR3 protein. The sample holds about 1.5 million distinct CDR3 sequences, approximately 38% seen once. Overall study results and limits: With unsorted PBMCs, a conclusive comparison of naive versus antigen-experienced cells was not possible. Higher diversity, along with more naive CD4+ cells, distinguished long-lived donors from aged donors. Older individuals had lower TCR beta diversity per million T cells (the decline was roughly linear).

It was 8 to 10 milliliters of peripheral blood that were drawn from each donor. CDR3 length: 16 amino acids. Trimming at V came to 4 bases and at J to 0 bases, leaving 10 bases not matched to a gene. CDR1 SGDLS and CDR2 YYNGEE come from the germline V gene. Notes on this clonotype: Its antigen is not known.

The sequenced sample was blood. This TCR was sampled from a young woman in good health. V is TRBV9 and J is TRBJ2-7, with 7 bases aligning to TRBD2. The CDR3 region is CASSFASGLPSYEQYF. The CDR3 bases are TGTGCCAGCAGCTTCGCCTCGGGACTACCCTCCTACGAGCAGTACTTC.